This note documents a single TCR beta chain sequence. Its cognate antigen is unknown. The length of the CDR3 is 15 residues. V shed 0 bases and J 0 bases; nucleotides not matched to a gene: 5. Germline V gives CDR1 GTSNPN, CDR2 SVGIG (reference sequence). This sample was included in a study of shared clonotypes between healthy human individuals. Notes on the study in general: With few donors, the genetic and exposure-history diversity represented was limited. A few donors had around 5.2% of their naive CD4 clonotypes in common. Sampling covered nothing but blood. Tissue TCR repertoires likely differ from those found in blood.

Each sorted subset replicate got 200 ng genomic DNA, approximately 27,000 genomes. Clones were sequenced by immunoSEQ multiplex PCR, and TCRdb holds only the in-frame ones, with some missing. The sample records 2.5 million or so clones, about 92% being singletons. This rearrangement joins TRBV30 to TRBJ2-7; 7 positions agree with TRBD2. The sequence was obtained from a man between 18 and 35 years old in good health. The sequenced sample was naive CD4+ T cells sorted from blood. Subset of the sample: CD45RA+ positively selected. In DNA form, the CDR3 reads TGTGCCTGGAGTGTAGGGGACTACCCCTCCTACGAGCAGTACTTC. Its translation: CAWSVGDYPSYEQYF. Full variable domain (outside the CDR3, taken from reference TRBV30 and TRBJ2-7): SQTIHQWPATLVQPVGSPLSLECTVEGTSNPNLYWYRQAAGRGLQLLFYSVGIGQISSEVPQNLSASRPQDRQFILSSKKLLLSDSGFYLCAWSVGDYPSYEQYFGPGTRLTVT.